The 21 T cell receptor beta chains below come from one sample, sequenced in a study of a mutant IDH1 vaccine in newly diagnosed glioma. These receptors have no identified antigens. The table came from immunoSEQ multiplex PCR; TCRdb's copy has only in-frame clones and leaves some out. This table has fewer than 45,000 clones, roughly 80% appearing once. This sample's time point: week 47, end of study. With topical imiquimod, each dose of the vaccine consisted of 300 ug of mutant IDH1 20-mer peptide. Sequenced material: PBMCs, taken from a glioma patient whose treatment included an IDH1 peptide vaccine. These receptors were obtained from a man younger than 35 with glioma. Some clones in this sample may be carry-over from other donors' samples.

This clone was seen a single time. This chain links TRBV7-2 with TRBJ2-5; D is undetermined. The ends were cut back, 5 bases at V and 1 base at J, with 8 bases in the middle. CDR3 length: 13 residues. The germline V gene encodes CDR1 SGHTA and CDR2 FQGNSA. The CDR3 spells CASSPAVQETQYF. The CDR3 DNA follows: TGTGCCAGCAGCCCCGCAGTCCAAGAGACCCAGTACTTC.

CDR3 amino acids: CAISESPGLAGGLIDTQYF. CDR3 sequence (DNA): TGTGCCATCAGTGAGTCCCCGGGACTAGCGGGAGGGCTTATTGATACGCAGTATTTT. V and J are TRBV10-3 and TRBJ2-3; TRBD2 aligns across 16 bases. Per the germline V gene, CDR1 is ENHRY and CDR2 is SYGVKD. The ends lost 0 bases at V and 6 bases at J; junction bases unmatched: 9. This CDR3 has 19 amino acids.

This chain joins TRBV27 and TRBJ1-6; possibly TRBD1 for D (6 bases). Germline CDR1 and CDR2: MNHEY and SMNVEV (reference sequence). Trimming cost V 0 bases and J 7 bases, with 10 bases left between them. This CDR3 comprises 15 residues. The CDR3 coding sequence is TGTGCCAGCAGTTTATCTCGGGACAACAATTCACCCCTCCACTTT. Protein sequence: CASSLSRDNNSPLHF.

CDR3 region: CASSRTGREAFF. The CDR3 DNA follows: TGTGCCAGCAGCCGGACAGGTCGGGAAGCTTTCTTT. The rearrangement links TRBV4-2 to TRBJ1-1, with 7 bases matching TRBD1. V shed 4 bases, J shed 8 bases, and the junction held 4 bases outside the gene matches. The germline CDR1 and CDR2 sequences are LGHNA and YNFKEQ. The length of the CDR3 is 12 residues.

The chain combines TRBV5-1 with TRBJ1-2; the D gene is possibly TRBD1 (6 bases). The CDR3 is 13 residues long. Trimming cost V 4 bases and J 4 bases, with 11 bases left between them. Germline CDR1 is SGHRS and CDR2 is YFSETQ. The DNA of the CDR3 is TGCGCCAGCAGCCCAGGACAGATCTATGGCTACACCTTC. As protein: CASSPGQIYGYTF.

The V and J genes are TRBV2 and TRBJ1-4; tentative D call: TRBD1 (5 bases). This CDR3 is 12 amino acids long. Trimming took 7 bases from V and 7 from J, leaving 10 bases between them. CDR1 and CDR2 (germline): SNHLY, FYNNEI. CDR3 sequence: CASIGTGEKLFF. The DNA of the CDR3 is TGTGCCAGCATCGGGACGGGTGAAAAACTGTTTTTT.

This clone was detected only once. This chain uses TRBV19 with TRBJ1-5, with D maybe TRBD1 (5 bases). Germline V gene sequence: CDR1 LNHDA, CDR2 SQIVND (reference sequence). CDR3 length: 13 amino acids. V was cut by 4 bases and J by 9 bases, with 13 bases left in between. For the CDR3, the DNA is TGTGCCAGTAGTAAAAGGACATCTACGCCCCAGCATTTT. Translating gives CASSKRTSTPQHF.

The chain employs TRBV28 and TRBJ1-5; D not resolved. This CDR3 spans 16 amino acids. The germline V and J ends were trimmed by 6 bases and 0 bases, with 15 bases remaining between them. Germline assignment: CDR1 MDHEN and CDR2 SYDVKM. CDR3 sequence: CASRLGVAYSNQPQHF. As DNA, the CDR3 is TGTGCCAGCAGGTTGGGAGTGGCTTATAGCAATCAGCCCCAGCATTTT. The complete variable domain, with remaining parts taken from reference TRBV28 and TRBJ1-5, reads DVKVTQSSRYLVKRTGEKVFLECVQDMDHENMFWYRQDPGLGLRLIYFSYDVKMKEKGDIPEGYSVSREKKERFSLILESASTNQTSMYLCASRLGVAYSNQPQHFGDGTRLSIL.

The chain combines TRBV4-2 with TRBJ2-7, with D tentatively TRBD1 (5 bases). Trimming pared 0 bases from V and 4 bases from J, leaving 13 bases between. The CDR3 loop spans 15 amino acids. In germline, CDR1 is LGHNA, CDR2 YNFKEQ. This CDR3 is CASSQEEQVGYEQYF. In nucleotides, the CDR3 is TGTGCCAGCAGCCAAGAGGAACAGGTCGGGTACGAGCAGTACTTC.

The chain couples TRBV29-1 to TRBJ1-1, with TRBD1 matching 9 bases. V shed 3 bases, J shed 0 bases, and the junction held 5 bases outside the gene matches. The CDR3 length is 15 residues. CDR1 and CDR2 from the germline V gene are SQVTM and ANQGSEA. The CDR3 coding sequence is TGCAGCGTTGACGGACAGGGGCGGGTGAACACTGAAGCTTTCTTT. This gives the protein CSVDGQGRVNTEAFF.

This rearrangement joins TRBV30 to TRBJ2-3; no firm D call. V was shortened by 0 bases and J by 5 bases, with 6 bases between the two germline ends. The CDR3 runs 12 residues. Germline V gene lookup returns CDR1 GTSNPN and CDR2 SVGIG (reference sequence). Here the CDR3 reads CAWSVIGDTQYF. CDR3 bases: TGTGCCTGGAGTGTGATTGGAGATACGCAGTATTTT.

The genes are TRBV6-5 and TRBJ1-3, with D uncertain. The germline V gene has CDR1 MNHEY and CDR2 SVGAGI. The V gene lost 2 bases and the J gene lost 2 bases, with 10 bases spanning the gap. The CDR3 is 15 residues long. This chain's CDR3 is CASSYRALPGNTIYF. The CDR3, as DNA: TGTGCCAGCAGTTACAGGGCCCTCCCTGGAAACACCATATATTTT.

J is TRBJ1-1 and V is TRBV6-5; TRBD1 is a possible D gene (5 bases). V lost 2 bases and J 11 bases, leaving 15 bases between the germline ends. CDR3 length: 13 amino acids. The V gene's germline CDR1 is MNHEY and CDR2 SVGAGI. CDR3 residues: CASSYPPGVRAFF. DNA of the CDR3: TGTGCCAGCAGTTACCCCCCGGGGGTCCGGGCTTTCTTT.

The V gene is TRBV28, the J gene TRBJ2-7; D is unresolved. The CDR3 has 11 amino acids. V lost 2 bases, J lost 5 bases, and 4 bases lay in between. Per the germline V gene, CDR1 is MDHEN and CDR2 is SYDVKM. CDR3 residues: CASSLQHEQYF. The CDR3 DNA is TGTGCCAGCAGTTTACAGCACGAGCAGTACTTC.

The CDR3 sequence is CASVVRAGNTEAFF. In DNA form, the CDR3 reads TGTGCCAGCGTTGTCCGAGCCGGGAACACTGAAGCTTTCTTT. The gene calls are TRBV5-6 and TRBJ1-1; D gene ambiguous. The CDR3 sequence is 14 residues long. V was clipped by 7 bases and J by 1 base, with 14 bases between them. Germline V gene sequence: CDR1 SGHDT, CDR2 YYEEEE.

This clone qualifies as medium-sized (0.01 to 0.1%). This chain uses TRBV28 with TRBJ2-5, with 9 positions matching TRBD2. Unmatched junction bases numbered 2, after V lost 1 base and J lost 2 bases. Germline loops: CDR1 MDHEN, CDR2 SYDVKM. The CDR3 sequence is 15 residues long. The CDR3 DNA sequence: TGTGCCAGCAGTTTATTGACTAGCGGACAAGAGACCCAGTACTTC. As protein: CASSLLTSGQETQYF.

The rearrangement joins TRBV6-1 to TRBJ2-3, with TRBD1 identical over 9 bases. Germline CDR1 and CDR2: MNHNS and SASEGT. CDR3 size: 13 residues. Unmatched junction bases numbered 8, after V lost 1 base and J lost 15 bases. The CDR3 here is CASSEVWDRADYF. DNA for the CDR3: TGTGCCAGCAGTGAAGTCTGGGACAGGGCAGATTATTTT.

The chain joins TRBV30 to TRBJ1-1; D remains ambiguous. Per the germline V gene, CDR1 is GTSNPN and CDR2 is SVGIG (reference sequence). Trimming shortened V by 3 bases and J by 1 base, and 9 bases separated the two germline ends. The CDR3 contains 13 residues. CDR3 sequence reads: CAWSATGNTEAFF. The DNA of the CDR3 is TGTGCCTGGAGCGCAACGGGGAACACTGAAGCTTTCTTT.

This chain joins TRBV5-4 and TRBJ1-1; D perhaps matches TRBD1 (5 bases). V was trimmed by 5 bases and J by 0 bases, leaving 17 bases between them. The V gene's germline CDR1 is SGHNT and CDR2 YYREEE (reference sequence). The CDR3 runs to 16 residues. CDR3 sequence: CASSSTDIMVNTEAFF. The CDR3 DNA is TGTGCCAGCAGTTCCACGGACATTATGGTGAACACTGAAGCTTTCTTT. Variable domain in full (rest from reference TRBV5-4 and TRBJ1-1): ETGVTQSPTHLIKTRGQQVTLRCSSQSGHNTVSWYQQALGQGPQFIFQYYREEENGRGNFPPRFSGLQFPNYSSELNVNALELDDSALYLCASSSTDIMVNTEAFFGQGTRLTVV.

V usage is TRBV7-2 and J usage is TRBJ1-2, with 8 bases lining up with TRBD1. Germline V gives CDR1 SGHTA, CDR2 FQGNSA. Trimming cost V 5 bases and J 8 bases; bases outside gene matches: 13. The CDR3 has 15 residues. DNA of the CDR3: TGTGCCAGCAGCACCCGACAGGGGCGCCCTGGAGGCTACACCTTC. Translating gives CASSTRQGRPGGYTF.

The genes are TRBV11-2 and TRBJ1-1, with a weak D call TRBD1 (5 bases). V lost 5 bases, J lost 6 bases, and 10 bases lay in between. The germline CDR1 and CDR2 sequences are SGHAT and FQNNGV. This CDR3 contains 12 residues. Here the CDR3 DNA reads TGTGCCAGCAGCACCCGGGGGGCTGAAGCTTTCTTT. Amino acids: CASSTRGAEAFF.